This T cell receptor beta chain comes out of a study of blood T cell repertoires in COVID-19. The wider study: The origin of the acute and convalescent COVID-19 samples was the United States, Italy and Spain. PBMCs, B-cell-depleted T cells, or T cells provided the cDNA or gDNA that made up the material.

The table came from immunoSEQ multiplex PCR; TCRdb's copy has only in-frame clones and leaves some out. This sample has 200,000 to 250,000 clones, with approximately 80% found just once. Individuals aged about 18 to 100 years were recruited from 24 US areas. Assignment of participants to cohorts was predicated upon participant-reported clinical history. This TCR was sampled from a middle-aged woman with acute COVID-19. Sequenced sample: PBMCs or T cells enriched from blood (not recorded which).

The CDR3 bases are TGTGCCAGTAGTCAATGGACAGGGGCTGGCTACACCTTC. Amino acid sequence: CASSQWTGAGYTF. The rearrangement uses TRBV19 and TRBJ1-2, with 9 bases that match TRBD1. After removal of 5 bases from V and 7 bases from J, the junction contained 5 bases not matched to a gene. Germline values: CDR1 LNHDA, CDR2 SQIVND (reference sequence). The CDR3 length is 13 residues. Filled out from reference TRBV19 and TRBJ1-2, the complete variable domain reads DGGITQSPKYLFRKEGQNVTLSCEQNLNHDAMYWYRQDPGQGLRLIYYSQIVNDFQKGDIAEGYSVSREKKESFPLTVTSAQKNPTAFYLCASSQWTGAGYTFGSGTRLTVV.